These 22 T cell receptor beta chains were all obtained from the same sample, sequenced in a study of T cell repertoires in cytomegalovirus infection. TCRdb recomputed calls from the reads with MiXCR, one row per CDR3 protein. This table holds approximately 160,000 distinct CDR3 sequences, 17% found once. The specimen was CD8+ T cells from PBMCs. These receptors originate from a human donor in good health (CMV status not recorded). Some clones in this sample may be carry-over from other donors' samples.

Remarks on this clonotype: This CDR3 is missing its conserved last phenylalanine or tryptophan, likely due to a read error. The chain uses TRBV25-1 and TRBJ1-2; D not certain. CDR3 length: 11 residues. CDR1 MGHDK and CDR2 SYGVNS come from the germline V gene. Trimming stripped 3 bases from V and 3 bases from J, with 2 bases between. This CDR3 is CASSEYYGYTL. CDR3 nucleotide sequence: TGTGCCAGCAGTGAGTACTATGGCTACACCTTA.

This clonotype was counted a few times. This chain joins TRBV5-6 and TRBJ2-1; D call uncertain. CDR1 SGHDT and CDR2 YYEEEE come from the germline V gene. The CDR3 covers 15 residues. V lost 0 bases and J 2 bases, leaving 9 bases between the germline ends. CDR3 sequence reads: CASSLVSAPYNEQFF. Here the CDR3 DNA reads TGTGCCAGCAGCTTGGTGTCGGCGCCCTACAATGAGCAGTTCTTC.

This clonotype was seen only a few times. J is TRBJ2-1 and V is TRBV12-3 or TRBV12-4; 9 bases agree with TRBD2. The CDR3 is made up of 15 amino acids. J lost 8 bases, V lost 3 bases, and 8 bases had no gene match. The CDR3 reads CASSLELAGMDEQFF. CDR3 sequence (DNA): TGTGCCAGCAGTTTGGAGCTAGCGGGGATGGATGAGCAGTTCTTC.

This clonotype was seen repeatedly, ten times or more. The chain uses TRBV28 and TRBJ2-7, with 12 bases that match TRBD2. The CDR3 spans 15 residues. V lost 5 bases, J lost 3 bases, and 5 bases stayed unmatched. Germline values: CDR1 MDHEN, CDR2 SYDVKM. This chain's CDR3 is CASSRTSGANYEQYF. CDR3 sequence (DNA): TGTGCCAGCAGTCGGACTAGCGGGGCAAACTACGAGCAGTACTTC.

At least ten counts were recorded for this clonotype. The CDR3 protein is CASSPGQGPYEQYF. CDR3 bases: TGTGCCAGCAGCCCGGGACAGGGTCCCTACGAGCAGTACTTC. This sequence joins TRBV7-6 and TRBJ2-7; 9 bases match TRBD1. CDR1 SGHVS and CDR2 FNYEAQ come from the germline V gene. J lost 2 bases, V lost 5 bases, and 4 bases had no gene match. This CDR3 spans 14 amino acids. Variable domain in full (rest from reference TRBV7-6 and TRBJ2-7): GAGVSQSPRYKVTKRGQDVALRCDPISGHVSLYWYRQALGQGPEFLTYFNYEAQQDKSGLPNDRFSAERPEGSISTLTIQRTEQRDSAMYRCASSPGQGPYEQYFGPGTRLTVT.

This clonotype was counted once. No conserved phenylalanine or tryptophan ends this CDR3, so it is likely a read error. The gene calls are TRBV9 and TRBJ2-3; D may be TRBD1 (6 bases). The CDR3 has 13 amino acids. V was pared by 0 bases and J by 12 bases, with 14 bases between. Germline loops: CDR1 SGDLS, CDR2 YYNGEE. This CDR3 is CASSVGGQPKQYL. The CDR3 DNA follows: TGTGCCAGCAGCGTAGGGGGACAACCGAAACAGTATTTA.

This clonotype was observed a few times. CDR3 sequence: CASSAYEETQYF. The CDR3 DNA follows: TGTGCCAGCAGCGCCTATGAAGAGACCCAGTACTTC. The genes are TRBV7-8 and TRBJ2-5; the D is unclear. V was cut by 5 bases and J by 3 bases, with 7 bases left in between. Per the germline V gene, CDR1 is SGHVS and CDR2 is FQNEAQ. The CDR3 length is 12 residues. The full variable domain, its missing parts supplied by reference TRBV7-8 and TRBJ2-5, is GAGVSQSPRYKVAKRGQDVALRCDPISGHVSLFWYQQALGQGPEFLTYFQNEAQLDKSGLPSDRFFAERPEGSVSTLKIQRTQQEDSAVYLCASSAYEETQYFGPGTRLLVL.

This clonotype was seen a few times. The chain carries TRBV9 and TRBJ2-1; 10 bases line up with TRBD2. This CDR3 is built from 16 residues. The junction had 11 bases not matched to a gene; V was cut back by 4 bases and J by 7 bases. The germline CDR1 and CDR2 sequences are SGDLS and YYNGEE. The CDR3 coding sequence is TGTGCCAGCAGCCCCCGGACTAGCGGAGACTTTAATGAGCAGTTCTTC. Protein product: CASSPRTSGDFNEQFF. The entire variable domain, with the rest obtained from reference TRBV9 and TRBJ2-1, is as follows: DSGVTQTPKHLITATGQRVTLRCSPRSGDLSVYWYQQSLDQGLQFLIQYYNGEERAKGNILERFSAQQFPDLHSELNLSSLELGDSALYFCASSPRTSGDFNEQFFGPGTRLTVL.

The V and J genes are TRBV6-6 and TRBJ2-5; 8 bases are shared with TRBD1. CDR1 MNHNY and CDR2 SVGAGI come from the germline V gene (reference sequence). V lost 2 bases to trimming and J lost 5 bases; unmatched junction nucleotides: 7. The CDR3 consists of 15 residues. The CDR3 loop is CASSYLSGGSETQYF. CDR3 DNA: TGTGCCAGCAGTTACCTTTCAGGGGGCTCGGAGACCCAGTACTTC.

This clonotype appeared many times. The gene calls are TRBV29-1 and TRBJ2-3, with a tentative D call TRBD1 (6 bases). CDR1 SQVTM and CDR2 ANQGSEA come from the germline V gene. This CDR3 is built from 15 residues. V lost 3 bases and J lost 1, with 14 bases in between. The CDR3 protein is CSVESTGSGTDTQYF. CDR3 DNA sequence: TGCAGCGTTGAGTCAACAGGGTCCGGCACAGATACGCAGTATTTT.

This clonotype was seen ten or more times. The chain is built from TRBV7-8 and TRBJ2-7; tentative D call: TRBD2 (5 bases). Germline lookup yields CDR1 SGHVS and CDR2 FQNEAQ. The germline V and J ends were trimmed by 0 bases and 6 bases, with 9 bases remaining between them. This CDR3 spans 13 amino acids. CDR3: CASSLAVGSEQYF. DNA for the CDR3: TGTGCCAGCAGCTTAGCGGTGGGGAGCGAGCAGTACTTC.

This clonotype was counted ten times or more. V gene TRBV5-6 combines with J gene TRBJ2-1; D possibly uses TRBD1 or TRBD2 (6 bases each). The CDR3 is 15 residues long. Germline V CDR1 and CDR2: SGHDT, YYEEEE. The V end was cut by 6 bases, the J end by 2 bases, with 15 bases between. The CDR3 spells CASTPRGRPYNEQFF. The CDR3 DNA reads as TGTGCCAGCACCCCACGGGGGCGCCCCTACAATGAGCAGTTCTTC. Using reference TRBV5-6 and TRBJ2-1 for the parts outside the CDR3, the full variable domain is DAGVTQSPTHLIKTRGQQVTLRCSPKSGHDTVSWYQQALGQGPQFIFQYYEEEERQRGNFPDRFSGHQFPNYSSELNVNALLLGDSALYLCASTPRGRPYNEQFFGPGTRLTVL.

The gene calls are TRBV28 and TRBJ1-4; a possible D gene is TRBD1 (6 bases). The length of the CDR3 is 15 residues. Trimming removed 6 bases at V and 4 bases at J, with 15 bases between. The germline gives CDR1 MDHEN, CDR2 SYDVKM. The CDR3 DNA reads TGTGCCAGCAGATATCGACAGGAGATTAATGAAAAACTGTTTTTT. Amino acids: CASRYRQEINEKLFF. The full variable domain, rest sourced from reference TRBV28 and TRBJ1-4, is DVKVTQSSRYLVKRTGEKVFLECVQDMDHENMFWYRQDPGLGLRLIYFSYDVKMKEKGDIPEGYSVSREKKERFSLILESASTNQTSMYLCASRYRQEINEKLFFGSGTQLSVL.

This clonotype showed up many times. The chain employs TRBV2 and TRBJ1-2, with a tentative D call TRBD1 (6 bases). This CDR3 has 16 amino acids. Per germline, CDR1 SNHLY and CDR2 FYNNEI. The germline V and J ends were trimmed by 6 bases and 4 bases, with 21 bases remaining between them. CDR3: CASSRDNRASGYGYTF. The CDR3 DNA follows: TGTGCCAGCAGCAGGGATAACAGGGCCTCCGGCTATGGCTACACCTTC.

The V and J genes are TRBV7-2 and TRBJ2-1, with a possible D match to TRBD2 (5 bases). V shed 1 base and J shed 6 bases, with 16 bases lying between them. CDR1 is SGHTA and CDR2 is FQGNSA in the germline V gene. The CDR3 loop spans 16 amino acids. CDR3 in DNA: TGTGCCAGCAGCTTAGTGGCTAGCCATATCCGCAATGAGCAGTTCTTC. It is translated as CASSLVASHIRNEQFF.

J is TRBJ1-4 and V is TRBV7-9, with 9 bases matching TRBD1. Looked up from germline, CDR1 is SEHNR and CDR2 is FQNEAQ (reference sequence). The CDR3 length is 15 residues. The V gene end was trimmed by 5 bases and the J gene end by 7 bases; junction bases not matched to a gene: 8. The CDR3 nucleotides read TGTGCCAGCAGCACTTTACAGGGGGCAGTTGAAAAACTGTTTTTT. This sequence encodes CASSTLQGAVEKLFF.

This rearrangement joins TRBV14 to TRBJ2-7; D remains unclear. CDR1 is SGHDN, CDR2 FVKESK, per germline. Trimming removed 3 bases from V and 3 bases from J, with 6 bases in between. The CDR3 has 12 residues. CDR3 protein: CASSQWGYEQYF. The DNA for the CDR3 is TGTGCCAGCAGCCAGTGGGGCTACGAGCAGTACTTC.

This clonotype occurred a few times. The chain couples TRBV28 to TRBJ2-3; D is unclear. Between the trimmed V and J ends, which lost 5 bases and 4 bases, there was a span of 19 bases. The length of the CDR3 is 16 residues. Germline-derived CDR1 and CDR2 are MDHEN and SYDVKM. The CDR3 protein is CASSSPMVKRPDTQYF. CDR3 nucleotides: TGTGCCAGCAGTAGCCCCATGGTCAAGAGGCCAGATACGCAGTATTTT.

The V gene is TRBV7-8, the J gene TRBJ2-2; D is possibly TRBD2 (6 bases). Per the germline V gene, CDR1 is SGHVS and CDR2 is FQNEAQ. V lost 2 bases and J 6 bases, leaving 10 bases between the germline ends. This CDR3 region has 14 residues. CDR3 sequence reads: CASSLRQRAGELFF. The CDR3 DNA follows: TGTGCCAGCAGCTTACGTCAGCGGGCCGGGGAGCTGTTTTTT.

This clonotype was seen a handful of times. The chain links TRBV11-2 to TRBJ2-5, with D maybe TRBD1 (6 bases). Looked up from germline, CDR1 is SGHAT and CDR2 is FQNNGV. This CDR3 comprises 11 residues. V lost 7 bases to trimming and J lost 7 bases, with 10 bases between them. The CDR3, as DNA: TGTGCCAGCATCGAAGGGGGGACCCAGTACTTC. Its protein product is CASIEGGTQYF.

The gene calls are TRBV4-1 and TRBJ2-4, with D perhaps matching TRBD1 or TRBD2 (6 bases each). CDR1 and CDR2 from the germline V gene are MGHRA and YSYEKL. V was pared by 4 bases and J by 8 bases, with 12 bases between. The CDR3 consists of 13 residues. The CDR3 reads CASSLGGRDIQYF. CDR3 in DNA: TGCGCCAGCAGCCTAGGGGGGCGAGACATTCAGTACTTC.

This sequence joins TRBV6-4 and TRBJ2-6; TRBD2 is a possible D gene (6 bases). Germline V gene data show CDR1 as MRHNA and CDR2 as SNTAGT. The V and J ends lost 3 bases and 0 bases respectively, with 6 bases between them. This CDR3 has 15 amino acids. The DNA of the CDR3 is TGTGCCAGCAGTGAGGGGGGCTCTGGGGCCAACGTCCTGACTTTC. Translating it yields CASSEGGSGANVLTF.